This T cell receptor beta chain stems from a study of blood T cell repertoires in COVID-19. Background on the study: There were acute and convalescent COVID-19 samples, and they came from the United States, Italy and Spain.

Trimming removed 2 bases at V and 7 bases at J, with 9 bases between. This CDR3 is 13 amino acids long. Germline CDR1 reads MDHEN; CDR2 reads SYDVKM. Original processing notes: The assay estimated nucleated cells by amplifying reference gene primers. TCRdb's table, derived via immunoSEQ multiplex PCR, lists solely in-frame clones and lacks some. That table furnishes V, J and clone size, whereas the DNA furnished D and trimming. The sample has around 70,000 clones, about 80% seen once; the top ten hold 40% to 45%. There are a few counts of this clone. The sample comprised peripheral blood. V usage is TRBV28 and J usage is TRBJ1-5; D possibly corresponds to TRBD1 (5 bases). The clonotype originates from a man older than 75 with acute or convalescent COVID-19. Written as DNA, the CDR3 is TGTGCCAGCAGTTTAATAAGGGGCCAGCCCCAGCATTTT. Translating gives CASSLIRGQPQHF.